A selection of T cell receptor beta chains follows, all from one sample in a study of cytotoxic CD8 clonotypes in ibrutinib-treated CLL. The protocol was immunoSEQ multiplex PCR, while the TCRdb copy is restricted to in-frame clones and leaves out a portion. The sample has around 200,000 clones, roughly 79% seen once. Sequencing used PBMCs, obtained after 12 months of ibrutinib treatment. The receptors were gathered from a human donor with chronic lymphocytic leukemia. Each CDR3 is given with its conserved first and last residue. A D gene is named only where the DNA matches it firmly. Size tells how often a clone was seen (once, few, many) or the class of an expanded clone, and some rows leave it out.

CASSRTQETQYF	TGCGCCAGCAGCCGGACTCAAGAGACCCAGTACTTC	.	TRBV4-1	.	TRBJ2-5
CASSPSAADYEQYF	TGTGCCAGCAGCCCTTCAGCGGCGGACTACGAGCAGTACTTC	.	TRBV9	.	TRBJ2-7
CAWIHPGSGNTIYF	TGTGCCTGGATTCATCCGGGCTCCGGAAACACCATATATTTT	.	TRBV30	.	TRBJ1-3
CASSITREGQRRQYF	TGTGCCAGCAGTATCACCCGGGAGGGCCAGAGGAGGCAGTACTTC	.	TRBV7-9	TRBD2	TRBJ2-7
CASSFYRRQGPYNEQFF	TGTGCCAGCAGTTTTTATCGGAGACAGGGACCCTACAATGAGCAGTTCTTC	.	TRBV27	TRBD1	TRBJ2-1
CASSYYQRRSGELFF	TGTGCCAGCAGTTACTACCAAAGGCGGTCCGGGGAGCTGTTTTTT	.	TRBV6-5	.	TRBJ2-2
CASSLMDGTDTQYF	TGCGCCAGCAGCTTGATGGACGGCACAGATACGCAGTATTTT	.	TRBV5-1	.	TRBJ2-3
CASSRTAPVFEQYF	TGTGCCAGCAGCCGTACAGCGCCAGTCTTTGAGCAGTACTTC	.	TRBV4-2	.	TRBJ2-5
CATSQRYNEQFF	TGTGCCACGAGCCAGCGGTACAATGAGCAGTTCTTC	.	TRBV15	.	TRBJ2-1
CASTRIANYGYTF	TGTGCCAGCACGAGAATAGCTAACTATGGCTACACCTTC	.	TRBV2	.	TRBJ1-2
CASSPGTGGMGQFF	TGTGCCAGCAGCCCCGGGACAGGGGGTATGGGGCAGTTCTTC	.	TRBV6-4	TRBD1	TRBJ2-1
CASSLAGQGSYEQYF	TGTGCCAGCTCACTCGCGGGACAGGGTTCCTACGAGCAGTACTTC	.	TRBV18	TRBD1	TRBJ2-7
CASRDSGGSSSYEQYF	TGTGCCAGTAGGGATAGCGGGGGGTCGAGCTCCTACGAGCAGTACTTC	.	TRBV19	TRBD2	TRBJ2-7
CASSEGESWQPQHF	TGTGCCAGCTCGGAAGGGGAAAGCTGGCAGCCCCAGCATTTT	many	TRBV27	.	TRBJ1-5
CASRLQAAGGVGGELFF	TGCGCCAGCCGCCTCCAGGCTGCGGGAGGGGTCGGCGGGGAGCTGTTTTTT	.	TRBV5-1	TRBD2	TRBJ2-2
CASSLNGLNEQFF	TGTGCCAGCAGCTTAAACGGACTGAATGAGCAGTTCTTC	.	TRBV11-2	.	TRBJ2-1
CASSGGWTEAFF	TGTGCCAGCAGCGGGGGTTGGACTGAAGCTTTCTTT	.	TRBV7-9	.	TRBJ1-1